The following is a T cell receptor beta chain sequence with its context. This record comes from a study of blood T cell repertoires in COVID-19. Study at large: COVID-19 samples from acute and convalescent phases originated in the United States, Italy and Spain.

Trimming took off 7 bases at V and 4 bases at J, with 13 bases between the two ends. The CDR3 totals 13 residues. This table comes from immunoSEQ multiplex PCR, and its TCRdb copy is limited to in-frame clones, with some not included. The sample has about 200,000 clones; 70% to 90% are singletons. Sequencing input: peripheral blood. The receptor was derived from a man aged 45-60 years with COVID-19, enrolled during active disease. The chain combines TRBV12-3 or TRBV12-4 with TRBJ1-1; a weak D match, TRBD1 (6 bases). The CDR3 is CASTSTGGTEAFF. The CDR3 DNA reads as TGTGCCAGCACCTCGACAGGTGGCACTGAAGCTTTCTTT.